This TCR beta chain emerged from a study of T cells in Graves' hyperthyroidism and ophthalmopathy. Amplified TCR beta CDR3 regions derived from RNA transcripts. The primer set for the first-round RT-PCR of the TCR CDR3 was HTBI. TCRdb re-called the multiplex PCR reads through MiXCR, storing one row per CDR3 protein. The table shows roughly 290,000 distinct CDR3 sequences, with about 14% occurring only once. CDR3 length: 11 residues. Germline CDR1 is GTSNPN and CDR2 is SVGIG (reference sequence). V lost 2 bases and J lost 6, with 8 bases in between. The sample holds many counts of this clonotype. The sample was blood. This TCR was sampled from a woman in her 30s with Graves' hyperthyroidism that later progressed to Graves' ophthalmopathy. The chain couples TRBV30 to TRBJ2-7; D remains unclear. DNA of the CDR3: TGTGCCTGGAGTTTAGAGTTCGAGCAGTACTTC. Translating gives CAWSLEFEQYF.